The rows below give T cell receptor beta chains drawn from one sample of a study of blood T cell repertoires in COVID-19. The repertoire was sequenced with immunoSEQ multiplex PCR; TCRdb's copy has only in-frame clones and lacks some. The sample lists roughly 160,000 clones; roughly 84% were seen once. Sequenced: peripheral blood. The receptors were gathered from a man aged 50 to 59 with active or convalescent COVID-19. The CDR3 runs from the conserved cysteine through the conserved F or W. Fields, in order: V gene, J gene, CDR3 protein.

TRBV27,TRBJ2-2,CASRDRFLNTGELFF
TRBV18,TRBJ2-5,CASSPPGAGGETQYF
TRBV5-1,TRBJ2-3,CASSRQRGGTDTQYF
TRBV19,TRBJ2-1,CASSTRRTSGRNEQFF
TRBV18,TRBJ1-4,CASSPRGPEEKLFF
TRBV19,TRBJ2-4,CASRNPGQGAKNIQYF
TRBV4-1,TRBJ2-2,CASSQDPGTGELFF
TRBV27,TRBJ2-5,CASSPRSGREETQYF
TRBV7-6,TRBJ1-2,CASSSGTGGGYGYTF
TRBV18,TRBJ1-1,CASSTNRGGTEAFF
TRBV18,TRBJ2-4,CASSLRDRVEGNIQYF
TRBV5-1,TRBJ2-3,CASSLDGRGTDTQYF
TRBV19,TRBJ2-5,CASSVQGQETQYF
TRBV6-1,TRBJ2-7,CASSEVYRGREQYF
TRBV5-1,TRBJ1-1,CASSLDRTEAFF
TRBV9,TRBJ2-3,CASSVRGTGSTSTDTQYF
TRBV18,TRBJ1-1,CASSPPGSEAFF
TRBV18,TRBJ2-7,CASSRENGPSYEQYF
TRBV2,TRBJ1-5,CASEEGGYNQPQHF
TRBV6-5,TRBJ1-1,CASQGYTEAFF
TRBV29-1,TRBJ2-3,CSVSPSGSLGTDTQYF
TRBV14,TRBJ2-1,CASSRTGGLAGRSSYNEQFF
TRBV4-1,TRBJ2-7,CASSTIIGDREHEQYF
TRBV12-3/TRBV12-4,TRBJ2-7,CASSFRVREQYF
TRBV3-1/TRBV3-2,TRBJ1-3,CASSQSLPRHSGNTIYF
TRBV6-5,TRBJ1-4,CASSYSGTENEKLFF